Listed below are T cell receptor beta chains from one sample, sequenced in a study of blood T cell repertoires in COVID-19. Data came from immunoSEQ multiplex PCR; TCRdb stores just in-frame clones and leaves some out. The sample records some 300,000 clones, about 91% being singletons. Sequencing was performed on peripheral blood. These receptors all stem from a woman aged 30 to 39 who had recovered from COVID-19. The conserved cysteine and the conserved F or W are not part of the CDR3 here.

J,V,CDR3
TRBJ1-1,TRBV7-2,ASGPGYPGGTEAF
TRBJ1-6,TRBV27,ASSTTTGYYNSPLH
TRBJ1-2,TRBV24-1,ATSDEDRFYGYT
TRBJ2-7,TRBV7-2,ASSLGTGFSYEQY
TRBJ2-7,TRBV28,ASSERGNYEQY
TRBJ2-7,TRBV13,ASSSRWGGEQY
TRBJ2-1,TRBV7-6,ASSFRRGGYNEQF
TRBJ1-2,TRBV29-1,SVEAVTVNYGYT
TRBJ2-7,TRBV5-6,ASSLGGQGVYEQY
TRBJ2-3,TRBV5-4,ASRHDGSPDTQY
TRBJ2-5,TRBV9,ASSATTGDQETQY
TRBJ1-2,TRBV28,ASSLLSGGYT
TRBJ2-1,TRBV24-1,AAEDPGQEELF
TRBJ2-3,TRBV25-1,ASSERNTDTQY
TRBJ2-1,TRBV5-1,ASSLGETLNEQF
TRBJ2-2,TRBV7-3,ASSSAGGGANTGELF
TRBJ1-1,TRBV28,ASSFSGSMNTEAF
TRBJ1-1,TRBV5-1,ASREGFMNTEAF
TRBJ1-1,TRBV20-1,SGENTEAF
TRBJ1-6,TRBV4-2,ASSQTGARASPLH
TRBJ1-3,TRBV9,ASSATGYSGNTIY
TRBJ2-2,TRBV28,ASSSFGDSSETGELF
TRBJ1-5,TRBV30,AWSLDSDQPQH
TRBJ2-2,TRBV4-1,ASSQDRAREDTGELF
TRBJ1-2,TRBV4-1,ASSQAGRDYGYT
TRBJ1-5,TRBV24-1,ATSVQGGQPQH
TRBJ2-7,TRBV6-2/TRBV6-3,ASSYISGEDEQY
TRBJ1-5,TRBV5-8,ASNYRERGQPQH
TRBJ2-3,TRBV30,AWSSLGTDTQY
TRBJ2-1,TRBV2,ASRLGTGDFYTYNEQF
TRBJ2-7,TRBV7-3,ASSSGHGNEQY
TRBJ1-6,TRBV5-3,ARSYSTSYNSPLH
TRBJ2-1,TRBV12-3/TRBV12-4,ASSLGLNNEQF
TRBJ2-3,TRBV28,ASSRMGLKQTDTQY
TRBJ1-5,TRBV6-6,ASSQPGVNQPQH
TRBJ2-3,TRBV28,ASSLPHMGPTDTQY
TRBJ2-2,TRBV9,ASSLWGQNTGELF
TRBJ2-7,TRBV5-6,ASSLAGVPPDEQY
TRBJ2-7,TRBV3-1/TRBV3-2,ASTPPNSTPYEQY
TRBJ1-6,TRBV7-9,ASSYPVGTGDSPLH
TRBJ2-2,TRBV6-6,ASGDRETDSGELF
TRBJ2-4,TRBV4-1,ASSQVGGGGRQNIQY
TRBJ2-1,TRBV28,ASSFTSGGWQF
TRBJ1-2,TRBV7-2,ASRHTGTPRAFNYGYT
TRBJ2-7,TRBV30,AWNMGRLLTYEQY
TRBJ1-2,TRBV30,ACQTDRVYGYT
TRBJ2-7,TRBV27,ASSFSTGTYEQY
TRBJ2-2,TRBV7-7,ASSPRGRNGELF